The present T cell receptor (beta chain) was sequenced within a study of blood T cell repertoires in COVID-19. On the study more broadly: PBMCs, B-cell-depleted T cells, or T cells provided the cDNA or gDNA that made up the material.

Germline assignment: CDR1 SNHLY and CDR2 FYNNEI. CDR3 size: 13 residues. V lost 9 bases and J 3 bases, leaving 11 bases between the germline ends. This clone was detected only once. Original analysis: Amplifying reference gene primers gave estimates of nucleated cell counts. TCRdb's table, derived via immunoSEQ multiplex PCR, lists solely in-frame clones and lacks some. The V and J calls and clone size come from that table; D and trimming were worked out from the DNA. The table records around 270,000 clones, 70% to 90% of them present only once. Which cohort a participant joined came from the clinical history participants gave. Recovered status applied to Cohort 3 donors who had two consecutive negative PCRs. It also applied to those with clearance or with symptom resolution.

This rearrangement joins TRBV2 to TRBJ2-2, with a weak D call TRBD1 (5 bases). The source of this sequence is a woman in her 30s who had recovered from COVID-19. The sample was PBMCs or T cells enriched from blood (not recorded which). CDR3 nucleotide sequence: TGTGCCAGGCAATCAGGGTACACCGGGGAGCTGTTTTTT. This codes for CARQSGYTGELFF.